What follows are 19 T cell receptor beta chains derived from one specimen sequenced in a study of tissue T cells after allogeneic stem cell transplantation. Assay used: immunoSEQ multiplex PCR; TCRdb lists only in-frame clones, some missing. Seen here are over 15,000 clones, around 70% observed once, and the top ten hold approximately 1%. Sequenced: spleen. These receptors all come from a female BALB/c mouse in good health. This strain's MHC haplotype is H2-d.

Details on this clone: Mouse gene names and germline throughout. The CDR3 extends 1 residue past the end of the read, so its final part is completed from the germline J gene. The chain has TRBV13-2 and TRBJ2-1, with 7 bases lining up with TRBD2. The CDR3 contains 15 residues. The germline CDR1 and CDR2 sequences are NNHNN and SYGAGS (reference sequence). J gave up 1 base and V 1 base, and 2 bases lay outside the gene matches. CDR3 loop: CASGDPWGNYAEQFF. The CDR3 DNA, read in part, is TGTGCCAGCGGTGATCCCTGGGGGAACTATGCTGAGCAGTTC.

As regards this clone: Genes and germline are mouse. The read stops 1 residue short of the end of the CDR3; the missing end is completed from the germline J gene. This chain links TRBV13-1 with TRBJ2-5; 11 bases align to TRBD2. V shed 3 bases and J 5 bases; nucleotides not matched to a gene: 8. Per the germline V gene, CDR1 is NSHNY and CDR2 is SYGAGN. The CDR3 totals 16 residues. The CDR3 loop reads CASSAALGGRRDTQYF. The CDR3 DNA, read in part, is TGTGCCAGCAGTGCGGCACTGGGGGGGCGCAGAGACACCCAGTAC.

A remark on this clone: Gene names and germline match the mouse. The read falls 1 residue short of the CDR3 end, and the missing part is taken from the germline J gene. The chain has TRBV13-2 and TRBJ2-3; TRBD2 agrees at 10 bases. V was clipped by 2 bases and J by 3 bases; unmatched bases: 6. Looked up from germline, CDR1 is NNHNN and CDR2 is SYGAGS (reference sequence). CDR3 length: 16 residues. The CDR3 sequence: CASGESWGGEAETLYF. The sequenced part of the CDR3 DNA is TGTGCCAGCGGTGAGAGCTGGGGGGGCGAGGCAGAAACGCTGTAT.

Of note for this clone: Gene names denote mouse genes. The CDR3 is cut off 1 residue early in the read; its end comes from the germline J gene. V and J are TRBV13-1 and TRBJ2-5; 8 nucleotides agree with TRBD1. Germline values: CDR1 NSHNY, CDR2 SYGAGN. V lost 4 bases and J lost 5; bases outside the gene matches: 6. CDR3 length equals 14 residues. CDR3 in amino acids: CASSPDRGGDTQYF. The sequenced part of the CDR3 DNA is TGTGCCAGCAGTCCCGACAGGGGTGGAGACACCCAGTAC.

Notes on this clone: Mouse gene names and germline throughout. The read finishes 1 residue shy of the CDR3 end, and the germline J gene is used to complete it. The chain is built from TRBV1 and TRBJ1-1, with D uncertain. The ends were cut back, 0 bases at V and 9 bases at J, with 2 bases in the middle. The V gene's germline CDR1 is NSQYPW and CDR2 LRSPGD (reference sequence). This CDR3 has 10 residues. Partial CDR3 DNA: TGCACCTGCAGTGCAGATAAAGTCTTC. It encodes CTCSADKVF. The CDR3, in full, reads CTCSADKVFF.

Comments on this clone: Gene names are mouse gene names. With the read ending 1 residue before the CDR3 end, the germline J gene is used to fill in that end. Additional DNA sequences in this sample encode the identical CDR3. The rearrangement joins TRBV5 to TRBJ2-1, with TRBD1 identical over 9 bases. Germline V CDR1 and CDR2: LGHNA, YNLKQL (reference sequence). V was pared by 3 bases and J by 3 bases, with 0 bases of the junction left unmatched. The CDR3 runs to 14 residues. The sequenced CDR3 bases are TGTGCCAGCAGCCAGACAGGGGGCTATGCTGAGCAGTTC. It encodes CASSQTGGYAEQF. The CDR3 in its entirety is CASSQTGGYAEQFF.

On this clone: Germline and genes here are mouse. The DNA ends 1 residue before the CDR3 does, and the rest of the CDR3 is filled in from the germline J gene. The chain carries TRBV13-2 and TRBJ2-5; D gene ambiguous. CDR1 and CDR2 from the germline V gene are NNHNN and SYGAGS (reference sequence). The CDR3 runs to 12 residues. V was clipped by 5 bases and J by 1 base, with 5 bases between them. Here the CDR3 reads CASGQHQDTQYF. The part of the CDR3 DNA that was read is TGTGCCAGCGGCCAGCACCAAGACACCCAGTAC.

This clone occurred once. Mouse gene names apply. The read terminates 1 residue before the CDR3 end, so the remaining end is supplied by the germline J gene. The chain uses TRBV13-1 and TRBJ1-1; TRBD1 agrees at 9 bases. This CDR3 contains 15 residues. CDR1 is NSHNY and CDR2 is SYGAGN in the germline V gene. J was trimmed by 4 bases and V by 3 bases; bases with no gene match: 7. The CDR3 is CASSGPGQGGTEVFF. The sequenced CDR3 bases are TGTGCCAGCAGTGGGCCGGGACAGGGAGGCACAGAAGTCTTC.

Notes on this clone: Germline and genes: mouse. The observed sequence ends 1 residue before the CDR3 terminus, with the missing tail filled in from the germline J gene. The chain recombines TRBV20 with TRBJ2-7, with 7 nucleotides matching TRBD1. The CDR3 has 11 residues. CDR1 and CDR2 (germline): GFQATS, STVNSAI. CDR3 loop: CGAGGSYEQYF. Partial CDR3 DNA: TGTGGGGCAGGGGGCTCCTATGAACAGTAC.

On this clone: Genes and germline come from the mouse. CDR3 in amino acids: CASSLVRDTQYF. CDR3 bases read: TGTGCTAGCAGTTTAGTCAGGGACACCCAGTAC. This sequence joins TRBV29 and TRBJ2-5; unclear D gene. The read terminates 1 residue ahead of where the CDR3 ends, so the germline J gene completes it. Germline V CDR1 and CDR2: MSHET, SYDVDS. This CDR3 has 12 residues. The V gene lost 2 bases and the J gene lost 6 bases, with 6 bases spanning the gap.

This clone was seen only a few times. These gene names are mouse names. Read sequence stops 1 residue before the CDR3 end, and the germline J gene provides the missing end. The chain is built from TRBV13-1 and TRBJ1-3; 12 nucleotides line up with TRBD1. V trimming: 5 bases; J trimming: 4 bases; junction bases outside the gene matches: 4. The CDR3 is 15 amino acids. Germline loops: CDR1 NSHNY, CDR2 SYGAGN. The sequenced CDR3 bases are TGTGCCAGCAGCCGGGACAGGGGGCGAGGAAATACGCTCTAT. Translating it yields CASSRDRGRGNTLY. The full-length CDR3 reads as CASSRDRGRGNTLYF.

This clone was detected once. Mouse gene names apply. The CDR3 end lies 1 residue beyond the end of the read and is filled in from the germline J gene. The J gene is TRBJ1-3, the V gene TRBV4; unclear D gene. The V gene lost 4 bases and the J gene lost 0 bases, with 7 bases spanning the gap. This CDR3 region has 14 residues. Germline CDR1 and CDR2: LGHDT and YNNKQL (reference sequence). The sequenced CDR3 bases are TGTGCCAGCAGCTCCTTAAATTCTGGAAATACGCTCTAT. Residues: CASSSLNSGNTLY. From start to end, the CDR3 is CASSSLNSGNTLYF. The whole variable domain, filled in from reference TRBV4 and TRBJ1-3, reads ETAVFQTPNYHVTQVGNEVSFNCKQTLGHDTMYWYKQDSKKLLKIMFSYNNKQLIVNETVPRRFSPQSSDKAHLNLRIKSVEPEDSAVYLCASSSLNSGNTLYFGEGSRLIVV.

Turning to this clone: Gene names and germline refer to mouse. The CDR3 end lies 1 residue beyond the end of the read and is filled in from the germline J gene. The rearrangement links TRBV5 to TRBJ2-1; TRBD1 matches 12 bases. This CDR3 contains 16 residues. Germline values: CDR1 LGHNA, CDR2 YNLKQL (reference sequence). After removal of 1 base from V and 7 bases from J, the junction contained 5 bases not matched to a gene. The CDR3 bases that were read are TGTGCCAGCAGCCAAGTGGGGACAGGGGGCTGGGCTGAGCAGTTC. Protein sequence: CASSQVGTGGWAEQF. The complete CDR3 sequence is CASSQVGTGGWAEQFF.

To note about this clone: The gene names here belong to mouse. The read ends 1 residue early relative to the CDR3; the germline J gene fills the gap. The rearrangement links TRBV29 to TRBJ2-4; 10 bases are a match to TRBD1. V lost 5 bases to trimming and J lost 6 bases; unmatched junction nucleotides: 5. The CDR3 loop spans 14 amino acids. CDR1 is MSHET, CDR2 SYDVDS, per germline. CDR3 sequence: CASSPGTGVNTLYF. The CDR3 DNA, read in part, is TGTGCTAGCAGTCCGGGGACAGGGGTGAACACCTTGTAC.

Note on this clone: The germline and genes are mouse ones. CDR3 residues: CASAGTGASQNTLYF. CDR3 DNA (partial): TGTGCCAGTGCCGGGACAGGGGCTAGTCAAAACACCTTGTAC. The chain links TRBV13-2 to TRBJ2-4; 10 nucleotides align to TRBD1. Coverage ceases 1 residue before the CDR3 finishes, and the germline J gene fills in the end. Germline assignment: CDR1 NNHNN and CDR2 SYGAGS (reference sequence). There are 15 residues in the CDR3. V shed 8 bases, J shed 0 bases, and the junction held 6 bases outside the gene matches.

In the case of this clone: Germline and genes: mouse. This CDR3 is CAWSLRGTEVFF. The covered CDR3 bases are TGTGCCTGGAGTCTCAGGGGCACAGAAGTCTTC. The chain employs TRBV31 and TRBJ1-1; possibly TRBD1 for D (6 bases). Coverage ceases 1 residue before the CDR3 finishes, and the germline J gene fills in the end. Germline loops: CDR1 GKSSPN, CDR2 SITVG. The CDR3 runs to 12 residues. The V gene lost 0 bases and the J gene lost 4 bases, with 6 bases spanning the gap.

Details on this clone: These gene names are mouse names. The CDR3 end lies 1 residue beyond the end of the read and is filled in from the germline J gene. The rearrangement links TRBV20 to TRBJ2-3; TRBD2 aligns across 8 bases. CDR1 is GFQATS and CDR2 is STVNSAI in the germline V gene. The V gene end was trimmed by 2 bases and the J gene end by 0 bases; junction bases not matched to a gene: 4. The CDR3 contains 15 residues. The sequenced CDR3 bases are TGTGGTGCTAGGTGGGGGGGGGCTAGTGCAGAAACGCTGTAT. This sequence encodes CGARWGGASAETLY. The complete CDR3 reads CGARWGGASAETLYF.

Details on this clone: Mouse gene names apply. The CDR3 is cut off 1 residue early in the read; its end comes from the germline J gene. V and J are TRBV20 and TRBJ2-5; D could derive from TRBD1 or TRBD2 (5 bases each). The CDR3 is made up of 13 amino acids. Trimming removed 1 base at V and 3 bases at J, with 8 bases between. The germline CDR1 and CDR2 sequences are GFQATS and STVNSAI. The CDR3 here is CGARVGGQDTQYF. The CDR3 DNA, read in part, is TGTGGTGCTAGGGTCGGGGGACAAGACACCCAGTAC. Combining the CDR3 with reference TRBV20 and TRBJ2-5 gives the whole variable domain GALVYQYPRRTICKSGTSMRMECQAVGFQATSVAWYRQSPQKTFELIALSTVNSAIKYEQNFTQEKFPISHPNLSFSSMTVLNAYLEDRGLYLCGARVGGQDTQYFGPGTRLLVL.

As regards this clone: Mouse gene names and germline throughout. Read sequence stops 1 residue before the CDR3 end, and the germline J gene provides the missing end. The chain uses TRBV1 and TRBJ2-1; 11 nucleotides line up with TRBD1. The CDR3 totals 15 residues. J lost 3 bases, V lost 4 bases, and 2 bases had no gene match. Germline lookup yields CDR1 NSQYPW and CDR2 LRSPGD (reference sequence). The CDR3 spells CTCSEGQGGYAEQFF. Incomplete CDR3 DNA: TGCACCTGCAGTGAGGGACAGGGGGGCTATGCTGAGCAGTTC.